These 14 T cell receptor beta chains were all obtained from the same sample, sequenced in a study of T cells in Graves' hyperthyroidism and ophthalmopathy (dated by TCRdb to the late 2010s). The library was made by multiplex PCR. The sample was run on an Illumina HiSeq 2000. TCR beta CDR3 regions were amplified from RNA transcripts. The first round of RT-PCR for the TCR CDR3 was performed with the HTBI primer set and the Qiagen OneStep RT-PCR kit. TCRdb itself trimmed the public reads at Q25 with fastp, ran MiXCR and retained productive beta chains. Records with the same CDR3 protein are collapsed into one entry carrying the most frequent genes and DNA. The sample table shows approximately 200,000 distinct CDR3 sequences, and 15% to 20% are seen once. 35% to 50% of the sample is in the top ten clones. The sequenced sample consisted of blood. Source of these receptors: a man aged 40-50 years with Graves' hyperthyroidism.

The CDR3 nucleotides are TGCGCCAGCAGCCAAGACCGGACAGGGTTCGGAAGCGGCATTCAGTACTTC. This gives the protein CASSQDRTGFGSGIQYF. The chain combines TRBV4-3 with TRBJ2-4; 8 positions match TRBD1. V was pared by 0 bases and J by 9 bases, with 13 bases of the junction left unmatched. The CDR3 is made up of 17 amino acids. The V gene's germline CDR1 is LGHNA and CDR2 YSLEER.

In this sample, this clonotype turned up many times. The V call is TRBV28, the J call TRBJ2-3, with 7 nucleotides matching TRBD1. The CDR3 totals 16 residues. V was clipped by 3 bases and J by 6 bases; unmatched bases: 12. Germline lookup yields CDR1 MDHEN and CDR2 SYDVKM. CDR3 loop: CASSFRQGPPTDTQYF. The CDR3 DNA sequence: TGTGCCAGCAGTTTTCGACAGGGACCCCCCACGGATACGCAGTATTTT.

The chain recombines TRBV27 with TRBJ2-2; unclear D gene. V gave up 5 bases and J gave up 2 bases, with 15 bases separating them. The CDR3 spans 16 residues. The germline V gene has CDR1 MNHEY and CDR2 SMNVEV (reference sequence). The DNA of the CDR3 is TGTGCCAGCAGTGATTTGATTGGGTCAAACACCGGGGAGCTGTTTTTT. Translation gives CASSDLIGSNTGELFF.

The rearrangement joins TRBV28 to TRBJ1-5; D not certain. Trimming shortened V by 5 bases and J by 2 bases, and 13 bases separated the two germline ends. The germline CDR1 and CDR2 sequences are MDHEN and SYDVKM. CDR3 length: 15 residues. CDR3 residues: CASSPDTKGNQPQHF. The CDR3 region has the DNA TGTGCCAGCAGTCCTGACACGAAGGGCAATCAGCCCCAGCATTTT.

The table lists this clonotype with a few counts. CDR3 sequence: CSVGEGGIKYNEQFF. CDR3 in DNA: TGCAGCGTTGGGGAGGGCGGTATTAAATACAATGAGCAGTTCTTC. The rearrangement joins TRBV29-1 to TRBJ2-1; 7 nucleotides match TRBD2. This CDR3 has 15 amino acids. Germline CDR1 is SQVTM and CDR2 is ANQGSEA. J gave up 4 bases and V 4 bases, and 10 bases lay outside the gene matches.

There are many counts of this clonotype. V gene TRBV5-1 combines with J gene TRBJ1-1, with D unclear. Germline V CDR1 and CDR2: SGHRS, YFSETQ. V shed 0 bases and J shed 5 bases, with 8 bases lying between them. This CDR3 contains 13 residues. CDR3 residues: CASSLERLTEAFF. The CDR3 coding sequence is TGCGCCAGCAGCTTGGAAAGGTTGACTGAAGCTTTCTTT.

This clonotype was recorded at least ten times. The CDR3 DNA sequence: TGTGCCAGCAGCCAGGCTAGCGGGGGGGCTAATGAGCAGTTCTTC. Its protein product is CASSQASGGANEQFF. The rearrangement joins TRBV12-3 or TRBV12-4 to TRBJ2-1; 12 positions match TRBD2. The CDR3 loop spans 15 amino acids. V dropped 6 bases and J dropped 7; count of bases not matched to a gene: 7.

This clonotype was detected ten times or more. The rearrangement uses TRBV4-2 and TRBJ2-3; 10 bases line up with TRBD2. The CDR3 spans 15 residues. V lost 0 bases to trimming and J lost 4 bases; unmatched junction nucleotides: 1. Germline V gene sequence: CDR1 LGHNA, CDR2 YNFKEQ. The CDR3: CASSQEGLASDTQYF. The CDR3, as DNA: TGTGCCAGCAGCCAAGAGGGACTAGCGTCAGATACGCAGTATTTT.

In its sample, this clonotype was seen once. This sequence joins TRBV12-3 or TRBV12-4 and TRBJ2-3, with 7 bases identical to TRBD2. The CDR3 has 16 residues. V was pared by 7 bases and J by 3 bases, with 13 bases of the junction left unmatched. The CDR3 DNA reads TGTGCCAGCACCCCCGCGGGGGTCCATTGGACAGATACGCAGTATTTT. This sequence encodes CASTPAGVHWTDTQYF.

This clonotype was counted ten times or more. The chain employs TRBV7-8 and TRBJ1-1, with 7 bases that match TRBD1. Per germline, CDR1 SGHVS and CDR2 FQNEAQ. The CDR3 is made up of 15 amino acids. After removal of 1 base from V and 5 bases from J, the junction contained 7 bases not matched to a gene. In DNA form, the CDR3 reads TGTGCCAGCAGCTTAGTAAGGACAGGCCGGACTGAAGCTTTCTTT. The encoded protein is CASSLVRTGRTEAFF.

This clonotype showed up many times. V and J are TRBV7-9 and TRBJ1-1; D is unresolved. Trimming removed 1 base from V and 11 bases from J, with 11 bases in between. Looked up from germline, CDR1 is SEHNR and CDR2 is FQNEAQ (reference sequence). The CDR3 is 12 residues long. CDR3 coding DNA: TGTGCCAGCAGCTTAGGTGTCTACGGGGCTTTCTTT. This sequence encodes CASSLGVYGAFF.

V gene TRBV3-1 combines with J gene TRBJ2-5; D might be TRBD2 (6 bases). Trimming left V 4 bases short and J 2 bases short, with 11 bases between. From germline, CDR1 is LGHDT and CDR2 YNNKEL (reference sequence). This CDR3 has 14 residues. This CDR3 reads CASSPGRGQETQYF. DNA for the CDR3: TGTGCCAGCAGCCCCGGCCGGGGGCAAGAGACCCAGTACTTC.

This clonotype showed up many times. This chain links TRBV18 with TRBJ1-1, with a possible D match to TRBD1 (5 bases). The germline gives CDR1 KGHSH, CDR2 LQKENI. V shed 5 bases and J shed 7 bases, with 11 bases lying between them. CDR3 length: 12 residues. CDR3 nucleotide sequence: TGTGCCAGCTCATCACAAGACAGTGAAGCTTTCTTT. Its protein product is CASSSQDSEAFF.

The J gene is TRBJ2-3, the V gene TRBV4-3; no firm D call. This CDR3 spans 14 amino acids. Trimming left V 0 bases short and J 6 bases short, with 10 bases between. Germline V CDR1 and CDR2: LGHNA, YSLEER. The CDR3 sequence is CASSQDYQVDTQYF. Here the CDR3 DNA reads TGCGCCAGCAGCCAAGATTACCAAGTGGATACGCAGTATTTT.